The 31 T cell receptor beta chains reported below all come from one sample, sequenced in a study of blood T cell repertoires in COVID-19. Libraries were prepared by immunoSEQ multiplex PCR; TCRdb keeps only in-frame clonotypes and omits some of them. The table lists under 8,000 clones, approximately 91% of them singletons. Sequenced sample: peripheral blood. Receptors originate from a human donor in a cohort sampled during active COVID-19.

This clone was picked up a small number of times. The genes are TRBV7-8 and TRBJ1-1; the D is unclear. Trimming removed 2 bases from V and 1 base from J, with 2 bases in between. The CDR3 covers 12 residues. Germline CDR1 and CDR2: SGHVS and FQNEAQ. The CDR3 sequence: CASSLQNTEAFF. The CDR3 DNA reads as TGTGCCAGCAGCTTACAGAACACTGAAGCTTTCTTT.

The CDR3: CASSTGTGVHEQYF. The CDR3 coding sequence is TGCGCCAGCAGCACCGGGACAGGGGTTCACGAGCAGTACTTC. The gene calls are TRBV5-1 and TRBJ2-7; 10 nucleotides align to TRBD1. Per the germline V gene, CDR1 is SGHRS and CDR2 is YFSETQ. V gave up 4 bases and J gave up 5 bases; unmatched junction bases: 6. CDR3 length: 14 amino acids.

V gene TRBV7-9 combines with J gene TRBJ2-5; a possible D gene is TRBD1 (6 bases). Deletions cut 1 base from V and 2 bases from J, with 8 bases between. The CDR3 runs 14 residues. Germline-derived CDR1 and CDR2 are SEHNR and FQNEAQ (reference sequence). As DNA, the CDR3 is TGTGCCAGCAGCTTAGTGACAGGACAAGAGACCCAGTACTTC. This gives the protein CASSLVTGQETQYF.

The genes are TRBV5-6 and TRBJ2-3, with 9 positions matching TRBD2. This CDR3 is 16 amino acids long. CDR1 SGHDT and CDR2 YYEEEE come from the germline V gene. Losses at the gene ends were 1 base for V and 2 bases for J; bases not matched to a gene: 5. In DNA, the CDR3 is TGTGCCAGCAGCTTGAGGCGGGGGGGCTACACAGATACGCAGTATTTT. This codes for CASSLRRGGYTDTQYF.

This rearrangement joins TRBV29-1 to TRBJ2-2, with TRBD1 as a possible D gene (6 bases). V lost 7 bases and J lost 6, with 15 bases in between. The CDR3 has 13 residues. The germline CDR1 and CDR2 sequences are SQVTM and ANQGSEA. CDR3: CSARDTGPGELFF. In DNA form, the CDR3 reads TGCAGCGCCCGGGACACCGGACCCGGGGAGCTGTTTTTT.

This chain's CDR3 is CATSNPPGSGRQQETQYF. The CDR3 DNA sequence: TGTGCCACCAGCAATCCACCAGGCAGCGGGAGGCAACAAGAGACCCAGTACTTC. The chain combines TRBV15 with TRBJ2-5; 9 bases agree with TRBD2. The length of the CDR3 is 18 residues. Germline CDR1 reads LNHNV; CDR2 reads YYDKDF (reference sequence). Trimming took 4 bases from V and 2 from J; bases not matched to a gene: 14. The variable domain in full, completed from reference TRBV15 and TRBJ2-5, reads DAMVIQNPRYQVTQFGKPVTLSCSQTLNHNVMYWYQQKSSQAPKLLFHYYDKDFNNEADTPDNFQSRRPNTSFCFLDIRSPGLGDTAMYLCATSNPPGSGRQQETQYFGPGTRLLVL.

V and J are TRBV19 and TRBJ2-2, with D perhaps TRBD1 (6 bases). The CDR3 is 15 residues long. Trimming removed 5 bases at V and 3 bases at J, with 13 bases between. Per the germline V gene, CDR1 is LNHDA and CDR2 is SQIVND (reference sequence). In DNA, the CDR3 is TGTGCCAGTAGTCTCAGGGGAAGGGACACCGGGGAGCTGTTTTTT. This encodes CASSLRGRDTGELFF. The full variable domain, completed using reference TRBV19 and TRBJ2-2, is DGGITQSPKYLFRKEGQNVTLSCEQNLNHDAMYWYRQDPGQGLRLIYYSQIVNDFQKGDIAEGYSVSREKKESFPLTVTSAQKNPTAFYLCASSLRGRDTGELFFGEGSRLTVL.

This sequence joins TRBV4-1 and TRBJ2-7; tentatively, D is TRBD1 (5 bases). V lost 1 base and J 4 bases, leaving 20 bases between the germline ends. This CDR3 comprises 17 residues. Germline loops: CDR1 MGHRA, CDR2 YSYEKL. The CDR3 DNA sequence: TGCGCCAGCAGCCAAGGAACCGGGCCCCATCAGGGATACGAGCAGTACTTC. It is translated as CASSQGTGPHQGYEQYF.

The V gene is TRBV4-1, the J gene TRBJ1-2, with TRBD1 matching 7 bases. The length of the CDR3 is 14 residues. Germline CDR1 and CDR2: MGHRA and YSYEKL. After removal of 5 bases from V and 4 bases from J, the junction contained 7 bases not matched to a gene. The CDR3 sequence: CASSVDRNGYGYTF. The CDR3 DNA reads TGCGCCAGCAGCGTGGACAGGAATGGCTATGGCTACACCTTC.

The table lists this clone with a few counts. The chain joins TRBV7-3 to TRBJ2-2; TRBD1 agrees at 9 bases. CDR1 is SGHTA, CDR2 FQGTGA, per germline. The CDR3 consists of 15 residues. V shed 4 bases, J shed 5 bases, and the junction held 5 bases outside the gene matches. The DNA of the CDR3 is TGTGCCAGCAGCTCACAGGGGGCAGGGACCGGGGAGCTGTTTTTT. Its protein product is CASSSQGAGTGELFF.

V usage is TRBV7-2 and J usage is TRBJ2-2, with TRBD2 matching over 8 bases. The J segment lost 1 base and the V segment lost 3 bases, leaving 10 bases of the junction unmatched. The CDR3 is 18 residues long. Germline CDR1 SGHTA, CDR2 FQGNSA. The CDR3 nucleotides are TGTGCCAGCAGCTTGGGCGGGGGGTACGCTCAGAACACCGGGGAGCTGTTTTTT. Its protein product is CASSLGGGYAQNTGELFF.

The chain combines TRBV3-1 (or the pseudogene TRBV3-2) with TRBJ2-1; 11 bases fit TRBD2. The CDR3 has 13 residues. J gave up 15 bases and V 1 base, and 5 bases lay outside the gene matches. Germline assignment: CDR1 LGHDT and CDR2 YNNKEL (reference sequence). CDR3 nucleotides: TGTGCCAGCAGCCAAGTTAGCGGGGGGGCCAGGTTCTTC. Translation gives CASSQVSGGARFF.

The V gene is TRBV6-5, the J gene TRBJ1-5; a weak D match, TRBD1 (6 bases). The V gene's germline CDR1 is MNHEY and CDR2 SVGAGI. Deletions cut 0 bases from V and 7 bases from J, with 10 bases between. The CDR3 covers 14 residues. CDR3 amino acids: CASSYSQGSQPQHF. The CDR3 nucleotides are TGTGCCAGCAGTTACTCGCAGGGGAGCCAGCCCCAGCATTTT.

The chain is built from TRBV4-1 and TRBJ1-5; D possibly corresponds to TRBD1 (5 bases). The V end lost 4 bases, the J end lost 0 bases, and 10 bases lay between the germline ends. Germline V gene data show CDR1 as MGHRA and CDR2 as YSYEKL. The CDR3 loop spans 15 amino acids. CDR3 DNA sequence: TGCGCCAGCAGCCCGACAGAACTTAGCAATCAGCCCCAGCATTTT. This encodes CASSPTELSNQPQHF.

V is TRBV5-1 and J is TRBJ1-1; D is unclear. The CDR3 length is 13 residues. Germline V gene lookup returns CDR1 SGHRS and CDR2 YFSETQ. Between the trimmed V and J ends, which lost 6 bases and 7 bases, there was a span of 16 bases. For the CDR3, the DNA is TGCGCCAGCACCACCGGAGGAGGGAATGAAGCTTTCTTT. It specifies CASTTGGGNEAFF.

The J gene is TRBJ1-6, the V gene TRBV13, with a possible D match to TRBD1 (5 bases). The germline gives CDR1 PRHDT, CDR2 FYEKMQ (reference sequence). Trimming took off 2 bases at V and 7 bases at J, with 9 bases between the two ends. This CDR3 comprises 14 residues. The CDR3 DNA follows: TGTGCCAGCAGCTTAACAAGACAGAATTCACCCCTCCACTTT. Its protein is CASSLTRQNSPLHF.

Details on this clone: Other DNA sequences in this sample translate to the same CDR3. The chain combines TRBV5-1 with TRBJ1-1; 9 bases agree with TRBD1. Germline values: CDR1 SGHRS, CDR2 YFSETQ. Germline trimming cut 3 bases from V and 1 base from J; bases unmatched to any gene: 1. The CDR3 length is 14 residues. This CDR3 is CASSSGQGNTEAFF. The CDR3 DNA reads as TGCGCCAGCAGCTCGGGACAGGGGAACACTGAAGCTTTCTTT.

This chain links TRBV28 with TRBJ2-7; D may be TRBD2 (6 bases). The CDR3 runs to 15 residues. The germline V gene encodes CDR1 MDHEN and CDR2 SYDVKM. V lost 6 bases and J lost 2, with 17 bases in between. The CDR3 sequence is CASSLAGTRTYEQYF. CDR3 bases: TGTGCCAGCAGCTTGGCGGGGACGAGGACCTACGAGCAGTACTTC.

This rearrangement joins TRBV5-4 to TRBJ2-7, with 7 bases matching TRBD1. Losses at the gene ends were 4 bases for V and 5 bases for J; bases not matched to a gene: 9. Germline V gene sequence: CDR1 SGHNT, CDR2 YYREEE (reference sequence). CDR3 size: 14 residues. Here the CDR3 DNA reads TGTGCCAGCAGCCTACGGACAGGCGTTGACGAGCAGTACTTC. This gives the protein CASSLRTGVDEQYF.

About this clone itself: Relative to the germline gene, one junction end is altered; a read error may explain this. The same CDR3 is also encoded by other DNA sequences in this sample. The V gene is TRBV4-2, the J gene TRBJ2-1; 12 bases agree with TRBD2. Germline V gene sequence: CDR1 LGHNA, CDR2 YNFKEQ. The CDR3 loop spans 17 amino acids. The CDR3 protein is CASSQEGGLAGNNEQFF. The CDR3 DNA sequence: TGTGCTAGCAGCCAAGAAGGAGGACTAGCGGGGAACAATGAGCAGTTCTTC.

The V and J genes are TRBV2 and TRBJ2-2; D might be TRBD2 (5 bases). The CDR3 extends over 15 amino acids. V was shortened by 6 bases and J by 1 base, with 12 bases between the two germline ends. In germline, CDR1 is SNHLY, CDR2 FYNNEI. For the CDR3, the DNA is TGTGCCAGCAGGACGCAACTAGTGAACACCGGGGAGCTGTTTTTT. Encoded protein: CASRTQLVNTGELFF.

In this sample, this clone turned up once. V and J are TRBV11-3 and TRBJ1-1; D is unclear. The CDR3 runs to 13 residues. The germline V and J ends were trimmed by 5 bases and 4 bases, with 11 bases remaining between them. The V gene's germline CDR1 is SGHNT and CDR2 YENEEA. CDR3: CASSLGRATEAFF. The CDR3, as DNA: TGTGCCAGCAGCCTCGGGAGGGCCACTGAAGCTTTCTTT.

This clone was counted only a few times. The chain joins TRBV7-3 to TRBJ2-5; tentative D call: TRBD1 (5 bases). Trimming pared 5 bases from V and 2 bases from J, leaving 12 bases between. The CDR3 loop spans 14 amino acids. Germline CDR1 SGHTA, CDR2 FQGTGA. The CDR3 loop reads CASSPTGLQETQYF. Here the CDR3 DNA reads TGTGCCAGCAGCCCTACAGGATTACAAGAGACCCAGTACTTC.

The chain is built from TRBV11-1 and TRBJ1-1; D is ambiguous. V dropped 5 bases and J dropped 3 bases, with 10 bases sitting between them. Germline V CDR1 and CDR2: SGHAT, FQDESV (reference sequence). The CDR3 has 13 residues. The CDR3 bases are TGTGCCAGCAGCCCGGTTTCGGACACTGAAGCTTTCTTT. This gives the protein CASSPVSDTEAFF. Full variable domain (remainder filled in from reference TRBV11-1 and TRBJ1-1): EAEVAQSPRYKITEKSQAVAFWCDPISGHATLYWYRQILGQGPELLVQFQDESVVDDSQLPKDRFSAERLKGVDSTLKIQPAELGDSAMYLCASSPVSDTEAFFGQGTRLTVV.

The V and J genes are TRBV19 and TRBJ1-5; TRBD1 might be the D (6 bases). Trimming removed 3 bases from V and 7 bases from J, with 13 bases in between. The germline V gene has CDR1 LNHDA and CDR2 SQIVND (reference sequence). The CDR3 length is 14 residues. CDR3 sequence (DNA): TGTGCCAGTAGTATCAGGGTTCAGGGGCAGCCCCAGCATTTT. It is translated as CASSIRVQGQPQHF.

The chain links TRBV12-3 or TRBV12-4 to TRBJ2-1; TRBD2 agrees at 8 bases. This CDR3 region has 13 residues. J lost 10 bases, V lost 6 bases, and 8 bases had no gene match. In DNA, the CDR3 is TGTGCCAGCAGCGGGGGGGCGAGTTGGGAGCAGTTCTTC. Translated: CASSGGASWEQFF.

V and J are TRBV29-1 and TRBJ2-2, with 9 bases lining up with TRBD1. In germline, CDR1 is SQVTM, CDR2 ANQGSEA. The CDR3 runs 17 residues. J was trimmed by 6 bases and V by 1 base; bases with no gene match: 12. The CDR3 here is CSVEVQRGTGWPGELFF. CDR3 nucleotide sequence: TGCAGCGTTGAAGTTCAAAGGGGGACAGGGTGGCCCGGGGAGCTGTTTTTT.

V usage is TRBV7-2 and J usage is TRBJ1-2; 9 bases align to TRBD1. CDR3 length: 14 residues. V lost 2 bases and J lost 6; bases outside the gene matches: 4. The V gene's germline CDR1 is SGHTA and CDR2 FQGNSA. CDR3 in amino acids: CASSLTGGGDGYTF. CDR3 coding DNA: TGTGCCAGCAGCTTAACAGGGGGCGGAGATGGCTACACCTTC.

The chain recombines TRBV5-6 with TRBJ2-2; tentative D call: TRBD2 (7 bases). V was cut by 4 bases and J by 3 bases, with 16 bases left in between. The V gene's germline CDR1 is SGHDT and CDR2 YYEEEE. The CDR3 contains 16 residues. CDR3 bases: TGTGCCAGCAGCGTGCTTAGGGGGGGAGACACCGGGGAGCTGTTTTTT. Amino acid sequence: CASSVLRGGDTGELFF.

The rearrangement links TRBV5-5 to TRBJ2-6; 8 bases fit TRBD1. The germline V gene encodes CDR1 SGHKS and CDR2 YYEKEE (reference sequence). The CDR3 is made up of 19 amino acids. Trimming took 0 bases from V and 2 from J; bases not matched to a gene: 10. CDR3: CASSLGIDRGAPGANVLTF. CDR3 DNA sequence: TGTGCCAGCAGCTTGGGGATTGACAGGGGCGCCCCTGGGGCCAACGTCCTGACTTTC.

The gene calls are TRBV30 and TRBJ2-5; D is perhaps TRBD1 (5 bases). This CDR3 spans 13 amino acids. Germline assignment: CDR1 GTSNPN and CDR2 SVGIG (reference sequence). Trimming pared 4 bases from V and 4 bases from J, leaving 13 bases between. CDR3 residues: CAWTGRARETQYF. The DNA of the CDR3 is TGTGCCTGGACCGGCAGGGCCAGAGAGACCCAGTACTTC.